Sequencing of this TCR beta chain was carried out in a study of metastatic and nonmetastatic thyroid tumors. As for the study in general: Repertoires of blood and of tissue (tumor or nodule) from malignant and benign thyroid patients were compared.

Findings and caveats of the study: According to reports, the diversity of TCR beta was significantly higher in malignant thyroid tumors than in benign nodules, and this held in both blood and tumor samples.

TCRdb called clones again from the PCR reads with MiXCR. The sample yields around 14,000 clones, 3% to 4.5% seen once. This clone was found a few times. Its target is not known. The CDR3 sequence is 11 residues long. Per the germline V gene, CDR1 is MNHNS and CDR2 is SASEGT. Trimming removed 1 base at V and 14 bases at J, with 9 bases between. None of the patients had undergone any treatment ahead of thyroid surgery. This sequence was found in a female donor with papillary thyroid cancer or a benign thyroid nodule (not recorded which). Some clones in this sample may be carry-over from other donors' samples. The chain has TRBV6-1 and TRBJ2-1; possible D gene TRBD2, 5 bases. The specimen was tumor tissue. The CDR3 protein is CASSEGYSEFF. Written as DNA, the CDR3 is TGTGCCAGCAGTGAAGGGTATAGCGAGTTCTTC.